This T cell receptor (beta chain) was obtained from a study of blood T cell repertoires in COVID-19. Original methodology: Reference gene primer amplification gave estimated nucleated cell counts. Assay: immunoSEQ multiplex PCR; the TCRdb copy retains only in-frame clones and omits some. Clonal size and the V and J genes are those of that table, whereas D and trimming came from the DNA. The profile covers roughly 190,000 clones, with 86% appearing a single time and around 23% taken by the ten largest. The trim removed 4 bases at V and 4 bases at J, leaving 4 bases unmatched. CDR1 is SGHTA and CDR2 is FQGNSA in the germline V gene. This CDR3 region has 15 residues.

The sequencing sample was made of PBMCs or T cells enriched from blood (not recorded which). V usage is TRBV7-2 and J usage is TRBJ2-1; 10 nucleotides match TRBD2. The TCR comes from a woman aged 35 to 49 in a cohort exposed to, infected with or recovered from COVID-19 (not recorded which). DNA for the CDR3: TGTGCCAGCAGCTCGGGGACTAGCGCTTACAATGAGCAGTTCTTC. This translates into CASSSGTSAYNEQFF.